The 29 T cell receptor beta chains presented below share a single source sample, sequenced in a study of blood T cell repertoires in COVID-19. Assay used: immunoSEQ multiplex PCR; TCRdb lists only in-frame clones, some missing. The data show about 240,000 clones, about 85% seen once. Sequenced material: peripheral blood. Receptors were obtained from a man aged 55-75 years who had recovered from COVID-19.

This clone has just a few counts. The J gene is TRBJ2-3, the V gene TRBV2; TRBD1 is a possible D gene (6 bases). The CDR3 consists of 12 residues. The V end was cut by 7 bases, the J end by 5 bases, with 10 bases between. In germline, CDR1 is SNHLY, CDR2 FYNNEI. CDR3 residues: CASMQGRDTQYF. CDR3 in DNA: TGTGCCAGCATGCAGGGGCGAGATACGCAGTATTTT.

This sequence joins TRBV3-1 (or the pseudogene TRBV3-2) and TRBJ1-1; 10 positions agree with TRBD1. Germline CDR1 and CDR2: LGHDT and YNNKEL (reference sequence). This CDR3 has 16 amino acids. Trimming took 1 base from V and 6 from J; bases not matched to a gene: 8. In DNA, the CDR3 is TGTGCCAGCAGCCAAGGGACAGGGGGGAGTAGCGCTGAAGCTTTCTTT. Translating gives CASSQGTGGSSAEAFF.

The V and J genes are TRBV7-2 and TRBJ2-7; a weak D match, TRBD2 (6 bases). This CDR3 spans 14 amino acids. With 1 base removed from V and 0 bases from J, the gap between germline ends came to 7 bases. The V gene's germline CDR1 is SGHTA and CDR2 FQGNSA. The CDR3 DNA follows: TGTGCCAGCAGCTTAGGCGGGACCTCCTACGAGCAGTACTTC. The encoded protein is CASSLGGTSYEQYF.

The chain couples TRBV5-1 to TRBJ1-1; the D gene is possibly TRBD1 (5 bases). V lost 3 bases and J 4 bases, leaving 13 bases between the germline ends. Germline V gives CDR1 SGHRS, CDR2 YFSETQ. The CDR3 covers 14 residues. The CDR3 nucleotides are TGCGCCAGCAGCTCGACAGCCGGGGGCACTGAAGCTTTCTTT. It specifies CASSSTAGGTEAFF. Variable domain in full (rest from reference TRBV5-1 and TRBJ1-1): KAGVTQTPRYLIKTRGQQVTLSCSPISGHRSVSWYQQTPGQGLQFLFEYFSETQRNKGNFPGRFSGRQFSNSRSEMNVSTLELGDSALYLCASSSTAGGTEAFFGQGTRLTVV.

V and J are TRBV2 and TRBJ2-7; 8 positions agree with TRBD2. The germline V gene has CDR1 SNHLY and CDR2 FYNNEI. J gave up 3 bases and V 5 bases, and 9 bases lay outside the gene matches. CDR3 size: 15 residues. CDR3 residues: CASSSQGLVVYEQYF. CDR3 DNA sequence: TGTGCCAGCAGTTCTCAGGGACTAGTGGTCTACGAGCAGTACTTC. Drawing the rest from reference TRBV2 and TRBJ2-7, the complete variable domain is EPEVTQTPSHQVTQMGQEVILRCVPISNHLYFYWYRQILGQKVEFLVSFYNNEISEKSEIFDDQFSVERPDGSNFTLKIRSTKLEDSAMYFCASSSQGLVVYEQYFGPGTRLTVT.

This clone was seen once. This chain links TRBV7-9 with TRBJ1-4, with 10 bases lining up with TRBD1. V was pared by 1 base and J by 0 bases, with 5 bases of the junction left unmatched. Germline V gene lookup returns CDR1 SEHNR and CDR2 FQNEAQ (reference sequence). The CDR3 totals 18 residues. CDR3 amino acids: CASSLVGQGGTTNEKLFF. CDR3 nucleotides: TGTGCCAGCAGCTTAGTCGGACAGGGGGGAACAACTAATGAAAAACTGTTTTTT.

V is TRBV13 and J is TRBJ1-6; D not certain. V was cut by 5 bases and J by 6 bases, with 11 bases left in between. The CDR3 runs 14 residues. The germline V gene encodes CDR1 PRHDT and CDR2 FYEKMQ (reference sequence). The CDR3 protein is CASSTNSPNSPLHF. As DNA, the CDR3 is TGTGCCAGCAGCACTAATTCCCCTAATTCACCCCTCCACTTT.

This sequence joins TRBV6-1 and TRBJ1-4; TRBD1 matches 9 bases. With 4 bases clipped from V and 1 base from J, the junction kept 4 bases outside the gene matches. Germline CDR1 MNHNS, CDR2 SASEGT. This CDR3 is built from 16 residues. CDR3 sequence: CASSGGTGITNEKLFF. Here the CDR3 DNA reads TGTGCCAGCAGTGGTGGGACAGGGATAACTAATGAAAAACTGTTTTTT.

The rearrangement uses TRBV24-1 and TRBJ1-5; the D is unclear. V was trimmed by 4 bases and J by 5 bases, leaving 8 bases between them. This CDR3 is built from 13 residues. Looked up from germline, CDR1 is KGHDR and CDR2 is SFDVKD. The DNA for the CDR3 is TGTGCCACCAGTGAGGGGAGGGATCAGCCCCAGCATTTT. Protein product: CATSEGRDQPQHF.

V usage is TRBV24-1 and J usage is TRBJ2-5, with D maybe TRBD2 (5 bases). This CDR3 contains 13 residues. Germline V gene sequence: CDR1 KGHDR, CDR2 SFDVKD. V lost 7 bases, J lost 5 bases, and 13 bases lay in between. The DNA of the CDR3 is TGTGCCACCAGCAACGGGGTTAGGGAGACCCAGTACTTC. The encoded protein is CATSNGVRETQYF.

V usage is TRBV27 and J usage is TRBJ2-6; possible D gene TRBD2, 5 bases. The V and J ends lost 3 bases and 2 bases respectively, with 8 bases between them. Germline CDR1 is MNHEY and CDR2 is SMNVEV (reference sequence). The CDR3 runs to 15 residues. As DNA, the CDR3 is TGTGCCAGCAGTTTTCGAGGGACTGGGGCCAACGTCCTGACTTTC. Protein product: CASSFRGTGANVLTF.

V is TRBV29-1 and J is TRBJ2-1; TRBD2 agrees at 10 bases. The trim removed 7 bases at V and 7 bases at J, leaving 13 bases unmatched. Germline assignment: CDR1 SQVTM and CDR2 ANQGSEA. The CDR3 loop spans 15 amino acids. The DNA for the CDR3 is TGCAGCGCCCCGACCCTCGGACTAGCGGTTAATGAGCAGTTCTTC. Protein product: CSAPTLGLAVNEQFF.

This chain connects TRBV20-1 to TRBJ2-7; D is undetermined. This CDR3 comprises 12 residues. Germline V CDR1 and CDR2: DFQATT, SNEGSKA (reference sequence). V lost 3 bases and J lost 3, with 9 bases in between. CDR3 region: CSASVGSYEQYF. The CDR3 coding sequence is TGCAGTGCTAGTGTTGGTAGCTACGAGCAGTACTTC.

The genes are TRBV9 and TRBJ2-7, with 8 bases aligning to TRBD1. Germline-derived CDR1 and CDR2 are SGDLS and YYNGEE. V dropped 3 bases and J dropped 1; count of bases not matched to a gene: 0. The CDR3 covers 13 residues. The CDR3 loop reads CASSGDRSYEQYV. The CDR3 nucleotides are TGTGCCAGCAGCGGGGACAGGTCCTACGAGCAGTACGTC.

V usage is TRBV6-5 and J usage is TRBJ2-3, with a weak D call TRBD1 (6 bases). CDR1 is MNHEY and CDR2 is SVGAGI in the germline V gene. The CDR3 contains 14 residues. The V end lost 6 bases, the J end lost 3 bases, and 13 bases lay between the germline ends. Here the CDR3 DNA reads TGTGCCAGCAGCCTATACGGGACAACAGATACGCAGTATTTT. The encoded protein is CASSLYGTTDTQYF.

The chain recombines TRBV6-2 or TRBV6-3 with TRBJ2-7; a weak D match, TRBD2 (5 bases). Trimming pared 5 bases from V and 2 bases from J, leaving 19 bases between. CDR1 is MNHEY and CDR2 is SVGEGT in the germline V gene. This CDR3 is 16 amino acids long. The CDR3 loop reads CASSTPAERNTYEQYF. The CDR3 DNA is TGTGCCAGCAGTACCCCCGCGGAGCGGAACACCTACGAGCAGTACTTC.

This chain links TRBV4-1 with TRBJ1-4; 9 nucleotides agree with TRBD1. The CDR3 totals 15 residues. V was pared by 1 base and J by 8 bases, with 5 bases of the junction left unmatched. The germline V gene encodes CDR1 MGHRA and CDR2 YSYEKL. In DNA form, the CDR3 reads TGCGCCAGCAGCCAAGGCGGGACAGGGTACGAAAAACTGTTTTTT. This encodes CASSQGGTGYEKLFF.

The chain is built from TRBV19 and TRBJ1-5; 12 bases map to TRBD1. Losses at the gene ends were 3 bases for V and 1 base for J; bases not matched to a gene: 1. The CDR3 length is 16 residues. The germline CDR1 and CDR2 sequences are LNHDA and SQIVND (reference sequence). CDR3 in amino acids: CASSIGTGGSNQPQHF. The CDR3 nucleotides read TGTGCCAGTAGTATTGGGACAGGGGGCAGCAATCAGCCCCAGCATTTT.

The rearrangement links TRBV5-4 to TRBJ1-4; D not certain. Looked up from germline, CDR1 is SGHNT and CDR2 is YYREEE (reference sequence). Trimming cost V 4 bases and J 3 bases, with 7 bases left between them. The CDR3 contains 13 residues. The chain's CDR3 is CASSPAANEKLFF. The CDR3 DNA is TGTGCCAGCAGCCCTGCGGCTAATGAAAAACTGTTTTTT.

This rearrangement joins TRBV3-1 (or the pseudogene TRBV3-2) to TRBJ1-5; TRBD1 matches 8 bases. The CDR3 is made up of 14 amino acids. The trim removed 1 base at V and 7 bases at J, leaving 3 bases unmatched. Germline CDR1 reads LGHDT; CDR2 reads YNNKEL (reference sequence). The CDR3 reads CASSQGTGKQPQHF. Written as DNA, the CDR3 is TGTGCCAGCAGCCAAGGGACAGGGAAACAGCCCCAGCATTTT.

The chain uses TRBV3-1 (or the pseudogene TRBV3-2) and TRBJ2-5; 7 bases fit TRBD1. V was pared by 4 bases and J by 3 bases, with 2 bases of the junction left unmatched. This CDR3 contains 13 residues. The V gene's germline CDR1 is LGHDT and CDR2 YNNKEL (reference sequence). CDR3 nucleotide sequence: TGTGCCAGCAGCCGTCAGGGGGAAGAGACCCAGTACTTC. It codes for CASSRQGEETQYF.

This chain joins TRBV27 and TRBJ2-5, with D hard to call. This CDR3 region has 15 residues. V lost 6 bases to trimming and J lost 7 bases, with 21 bases between them. Germline assignment: CDR1 MNHEY and CDR2 SMNVEV (reference sequence). The CDR3 region is CASSRGYDGLSTQYF. The CDR3 DNA is TGTGCCAGCAGCCGCGGATACGACGGGTTATCGACCCAGTACTTC.

CDR3 region: CASSQEFGTTYGYTF. The CDR3 DNA reads TGCGCCAGCAGCCAAGAATTCGGGACAACCTATGGCTACACCTTC. V and J are TRBV4-1 and TRBJ1-2; perhaps TRBD1 as D (6 bases). With 0 bases removed from V and 4 bases from J, the gap between germline ends came to 12 bases. The germline V gene encodes CDR1 MGHRA and CDR2 YSYEKL. The CDR3 is 15 residues long.

The chain employs TRBV5-1 and TRBJ2-2, with 8 bases matching TRBD2. CDR1 is SGHRS, CDR2 YFSETQ, per germline. V gave up 4 bases and J gave up 5 bases; unmatched junction bases: 7. CDR3 size: 15 residues. For the CDR3, the DNA is TGCGCCAGCAGCCTCGGGGGGGCCTGGACCGGGGAGCTGTTTTTT. Translation: CASSLGGAWTGELFF.

The chain links TRBV6-1 to TRBJ1-2, with unresolved D. V was pared by 2 bases and J by 4 bases, with 14 bases between. Germline V gene lookup returns CDR1 MNHNS and CDR2 SASEGT. The CDR3 consists of 15 residues. CDR3 in amino acids: CASSETATLVYGYTF. The CDR3 region has the DNA TGTGCCAGCAGTGAAACAGCTACCCTTGTCTATGGCTACACCTTC.

This clone was observed once. The J gene is TRBJ2-1, the V gene TRBV27; 16 bases line up with TRBD2. J gave up 8 bases and V 0 bases, and 4 bases lay outside the gene matches. The CDR3 is 17 residues long. The germline V gene has CDR1 MNHEY and CDR2 SMNVEV (reference sequence). CDR3 in amino acids: CASSLSGTSGGAHEQFF. CDR3 DNA sequence: TGTGCCAGCAGTTTATCTGGGACTAGCGGGGGGGCACATGAGCAGTTCTTC.

The chain is built from TRBV18 and TRBJ1-5, with 7 bases lining up with TRBD1. The V gene end was trimmed by 4 bases and the J gene end by 0 bases; junction bases not matched to a gene: 12. This CDR3 has 18 residues. Germline CDR1 KGHSH, CDR2 LQKENI. The chain's CDR3 is CASSHYSDRFYSNQPQHF. The CDR3 DNA reads TGTGCCAGCTCACATTACTCGGACAGGTTTTATAGCAATCAGCCCCAGCATTTT. The full variable domain, in which reference TRBV18 and TRBJ1-5 provide the parts outside the CDR3, is NAGVMQNPRHLVRRRGQEARLRCSPMKGHSHVYWYRQLPEEGLKFMVYLQKENIIDESGMPKERFSAEFPKEGPSILRIQQVVRGDSAAYFCASSHYSDRFYSNQPQHFGDGTRLSIL.

The chain uses TRBV5-6 and TRBJ2-3; tentative D call: TRBD1 (6 bases). Trimming removed 3 bases at V and 0 bases at J, with 14 bases between. Germline values: CDR1 SGHDT, CDR2 YYEEEE. The CDR3 length is 16 residues. The CDR3 loop reads CASSSGARGSTDTQYF. CDR3 nucleotide sequence: TGTGCCAGCAGCTCCGGGGCGAGGGGGAGCACAGATACGCAGTATTTT.

V gene TRBV19 combines with J gene TRBJ1-3; D call uncertain. Germline CDR1 and CDR2: LNHDA and SQIVND (reference sequence). Trimming left V 6 bases short and J 1 base short, with 19 bases between. The CDR3 extends over 17 amino acids. CDR3: CASSSRKTARSGNTIYF. CDR3 coding DNA: TGTGCCAGTAGCAGCAGAAAGACTGCCCGTTCTGGAAACACCATATATTTT.